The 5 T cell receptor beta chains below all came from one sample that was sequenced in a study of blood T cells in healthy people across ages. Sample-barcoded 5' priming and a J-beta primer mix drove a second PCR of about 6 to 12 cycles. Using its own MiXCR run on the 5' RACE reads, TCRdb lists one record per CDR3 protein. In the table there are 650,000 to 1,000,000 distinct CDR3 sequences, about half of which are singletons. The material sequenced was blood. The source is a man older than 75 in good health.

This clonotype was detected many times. CDR3 bases: TGCAGTGCCGGTAGCGGGGGTGACAATGAGCAGTTCTTC. This translates into CSAGSGGDNEQFF. V and J are TRBV20-1 and TRBJ2-1; 9 positions match TRBD2. Per germline, CDR1 DFQATT and CDR2 SNEGSKA (reference sequence). V was clipped by 6 bases and J by 5 bases; unmatched bases: 5. The CDR3 covers 13 residues.

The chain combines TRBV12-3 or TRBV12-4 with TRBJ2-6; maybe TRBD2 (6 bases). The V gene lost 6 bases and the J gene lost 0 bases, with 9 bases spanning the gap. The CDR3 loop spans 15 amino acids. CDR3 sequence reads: CASSREPSGANVLTF. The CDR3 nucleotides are TGTGCCAGCAGCCGGGAGCCCTCTGGGGCCAACGTCCTGACTTTC.

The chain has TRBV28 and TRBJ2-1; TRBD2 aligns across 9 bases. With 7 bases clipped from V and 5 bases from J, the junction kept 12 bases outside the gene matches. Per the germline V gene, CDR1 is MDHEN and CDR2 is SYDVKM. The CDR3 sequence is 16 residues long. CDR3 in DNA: TGTGCCAGCACCTCCCGGGTAGCGGGGGATAACAATGAGCAGTTCTTC. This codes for CASTSRVAGDNNEQFF.

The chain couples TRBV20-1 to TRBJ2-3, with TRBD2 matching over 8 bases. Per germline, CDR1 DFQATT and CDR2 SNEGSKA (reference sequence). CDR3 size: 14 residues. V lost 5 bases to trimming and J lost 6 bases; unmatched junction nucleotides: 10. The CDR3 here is CSAFVAGKADTQYF. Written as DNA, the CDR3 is TGCAGTGCTTTTGTAGCGGGAAAGGCGGATACGCAGTATTTT.

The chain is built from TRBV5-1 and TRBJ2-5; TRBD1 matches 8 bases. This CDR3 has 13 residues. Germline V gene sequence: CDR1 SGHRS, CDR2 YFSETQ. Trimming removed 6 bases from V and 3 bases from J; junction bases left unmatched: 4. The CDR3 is CASTPDREETQYF. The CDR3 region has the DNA TGCGCCAGCACTCCGGACAGGGAAGAGACCCAGTACTTC.